Here is one TCR beta chain with its context. CDR1 is SGHAT and CDR2 is FQNNGV in the germline V gene. The CDR3 extends over 15 amino acids. V lost 3 bases, J lost 3 bases, and 7 bases stayed unmatched. The data were obtained in a study of cytomegalovirus exposure and HLA in healthy donors. Profiling relied on immunoSEQ multiplex PCR, and the TCRdb table lists in-frame clones only, not all of them. The sample lists nearly 80,000 clones; approximately 94% were seen once. The clonotype comes from a woman aged 25 to 39 in good health and CMV-seronegative. The sample taken for sequencing was PBMCs. V usage is TRBV11-2 and J usage is TRBJ1-1; 7 positions match TRBD1. CDR3 region: CASSLVRGRYTEAFF. DNA for the CDR3: TGTGCCAGCAGCTTGGTAAGGGGGCGGTACACTGAAGCTTTCTTT.